This T cell receptor beta chain was recovered during a study of spatial heterogeneity in lung cancer. Study at large: Raw-read counts averaged over ten per unique TCR and UMI combination. Overall study findings and caveats: Blood showed ubiquitous tumor TCRs more often at resection than at routine follow-up.

Every TCR cDNA molecule carried a tag that served as a unique molecular identifier. Each CDR3 protein gets one entry after TCRdb re-called the 5' RACE reads with MiXCR. Found here are 23,000 or so distinct CDR3 sequences, approximately 6.6% of them singletons; the top ten hold around an eighth. With regard to this clonotype: Its specificity is not known.

Time point defined: sample taken at primary tumor resection. Unsorted samples of tumor, nontumor lung or frozen PBMC had their whole RNA sequenced. Patients with untreated early-stage non-small cell lung cancer, numbering around 71, were the donors. Germline V gene data show CDR1 as DFQATT and CDR2 as SNEGSKA (reference sequence). This CDR3 comprises 15 residues. V was clipped by 0 bases and J by 3 bases, with 13 bases between them. The sequenced sample was PBMCs, obtained at surgery. The TCR originated in a male donor with early-stage non-small cell lung cancer. This sequence joins TRBV20-1 and TRBJ2-3; a possible D gene is TRBD2 (6 bases). CDR3 residues: CSARDIVAGTDTQYF. The CDR3 DNA follows: TGCAGTGCTAGAGATATCGTGGCGGGAACAGATACGCAGTATTTT.